This TCR beta chain was obtained from a study of regulatory T cells in long-lasting Graves disease. Whole-study results and caveats: Persistent Graves' patients had lower TCR diversity than newly diagnosed ones.

This clonotype was detected only a few times. The antigen is unknown. The CDR3 has 13 amino acids. The germline gives CDR1 MNHEY, CDR2 SMNVEV (reference sequence). V was pared by 6 bases and J by 8 bases, with 14 bases between. As for time point: newly diagnosed GD, antithyroid drugs for less than 3 months. TCR sequences were obtained from RNA taken from PBMCs. Libraries of TCR beta came from iRepertoire HTBI primers plus Arm-PCR of CDR3 regions. MiXCR was run by TCRdb on the multiplex PCR reads, yielding one entry per CDR3 protein. The table records about 320,000 distinct CDR3 sequences, roughly 18% of them present only once.

This receptor was taken from a female donor with Graves disease. The starting material was peripheral blood mononuclear cells (PBMCs), obtained at new diagnosis, from a patient treated with antithyroid drugs. The V call is TRBV27, the J call TRBJ2-4; possibly TRBD2 for D (6 bases). The CDR3 sequence: CASSGGPIDIQYF. CDR3 DNA: TGTGCCAGCAGCGGAGGGCCTATCGACATTCAGTACTTC.